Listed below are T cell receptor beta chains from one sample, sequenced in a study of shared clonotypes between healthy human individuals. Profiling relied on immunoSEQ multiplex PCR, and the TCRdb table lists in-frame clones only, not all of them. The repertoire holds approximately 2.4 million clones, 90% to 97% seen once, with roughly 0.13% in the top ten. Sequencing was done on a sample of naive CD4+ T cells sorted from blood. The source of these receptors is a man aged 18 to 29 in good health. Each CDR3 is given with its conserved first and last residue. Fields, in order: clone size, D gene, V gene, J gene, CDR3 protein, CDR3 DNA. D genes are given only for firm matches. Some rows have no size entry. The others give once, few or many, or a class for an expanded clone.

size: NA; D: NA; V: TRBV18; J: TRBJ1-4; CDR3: CASSRSTNEKLFF; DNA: TGTGCCAGCTCACGGTCCACTAATGAAAAACTGTTTTTT
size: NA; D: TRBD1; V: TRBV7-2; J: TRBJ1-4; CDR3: CASSLAPSGQGNEKLFF; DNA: TGTGCCAGCAGCTTAGCGCCCTCGGGACAGGGAAATGAAAAACTGTTTTTT
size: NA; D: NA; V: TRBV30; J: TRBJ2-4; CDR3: CAWSVSGAKNIQYF; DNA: TGTGCCTGGAGTGTGTCCGGGGCCAAAAACATTCAGTACTTC
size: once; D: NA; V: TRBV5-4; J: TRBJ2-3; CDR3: CASSLREKFTDTQYF; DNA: TGTGCCAGCAGCTTGCGGGAGAAGTTCACAGATACGCAGTATTTT
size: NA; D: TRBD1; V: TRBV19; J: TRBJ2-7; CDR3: CASSTGTGGYEQYF; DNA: TGTGCCAGTAGTACGGGGACAGGGGGCTACGAGCAGTACTTC
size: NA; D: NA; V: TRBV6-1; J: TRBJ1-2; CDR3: CASSEGHFYGYTF; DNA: TGTGCCAGCAGTGAAGGACACTTCTATGGCTACACCTTC
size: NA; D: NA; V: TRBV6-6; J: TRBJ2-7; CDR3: CASSWGASGTYEQYF; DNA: TGTGCCAGCAGTTGGGGGGCTAGCGGAACCTACGAGCAGTACTTC
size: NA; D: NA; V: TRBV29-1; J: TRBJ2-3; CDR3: CSVGQGLTDTQYF; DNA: TGCAGCGTTGGGCAGGGTCTCACAGATACGCAGTATTTT
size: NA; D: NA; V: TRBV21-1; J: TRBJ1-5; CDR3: CASSKDVGLGQADSNQPQHF; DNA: TGTGCCAGCAGCAAAGATGTGGGATTGGGGCAGGCCGATAGCAATCAGCCCCAGCATTTT
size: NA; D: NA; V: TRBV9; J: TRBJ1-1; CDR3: CASSVGGEGNTEAFF; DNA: TGTGCCAGCAGCGTAGGGGGAGAGGGGAACACTGAAGCTTTCTTT
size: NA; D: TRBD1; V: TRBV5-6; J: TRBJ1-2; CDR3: CASSSEPTGYGYTF; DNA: TGTGCCAGCAGCTCGGAACCGACAGGGTATGGCTACACCTTC
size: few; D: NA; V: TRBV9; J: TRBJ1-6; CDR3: CASSVGGAWNSPLHF; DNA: TGTGCCAGCAGCGTAGGGGGGGCTTGGAATTCACCCCTCCACTTT
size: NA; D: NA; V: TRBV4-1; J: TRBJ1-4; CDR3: CASSQERRSHEKLFF; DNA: TGCGCCAGCAGCCAAGAACGGCGCTCCCATGAAAAACTGTTTTTT
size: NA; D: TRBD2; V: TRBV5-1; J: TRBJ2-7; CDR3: CASSRGLGEGYEQYF; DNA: TGCGCCAGCAGCCGGGGACTAGGAGAGGGTTACGAGCAGTACTTC
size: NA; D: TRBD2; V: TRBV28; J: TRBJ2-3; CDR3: CASSFLSAGGQDTQYF; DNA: TGTGCCAGCAGTTTCCTCTCAGCGGGGGGGCAAGATACGCAGTATTTT
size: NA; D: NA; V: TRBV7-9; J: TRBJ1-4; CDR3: CASSPREGEKLFF; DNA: TGTGCCAGCAGCCCCCGTGAGGGGGAAAAACTGTTTTTT
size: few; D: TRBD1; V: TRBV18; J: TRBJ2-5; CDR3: CASSSDRGETQYF; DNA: TGTGCCAGCTCATCAGACAGGGGGGAGACCCAGTACTTC
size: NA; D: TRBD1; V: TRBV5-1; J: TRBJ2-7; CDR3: CASSLAGTGKLEQYF; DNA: TGCGCCAGCAGCTTGGCCGGGACAGGGAAGCTCGAGCAGTACTTC
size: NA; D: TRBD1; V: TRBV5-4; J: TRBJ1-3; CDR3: CASSSGGTGSSGNTIYF; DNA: TGTGCCAGCAGCTCAGGTGGGACAGGGTCCTCTGGAAACACCATATATTTT
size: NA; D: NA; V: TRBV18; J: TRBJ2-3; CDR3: CASSGSSTDTQYF; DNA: TGTGCCAGCTCAGGCTCTAGCACAGATACGCAGTATTTT
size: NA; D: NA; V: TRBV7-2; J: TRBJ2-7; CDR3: CASSSYVSYEQYF; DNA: TGTGCCAGCAGCTCCTATGTCTCCTACGAGCAGTACTTC
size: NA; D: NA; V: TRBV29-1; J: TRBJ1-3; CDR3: CSIQGEDTIYF; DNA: TGCAGCATCCAGGGAGAAGACACCATATATTTT
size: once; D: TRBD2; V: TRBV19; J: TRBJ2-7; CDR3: CASSDSGSGIYEQYF; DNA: TGTGCCAGTAGTGATAGCGGGAGTGGGATCTACGAGCAGTACTTC
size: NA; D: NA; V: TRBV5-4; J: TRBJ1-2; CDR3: CASSLGAKGNYGYTF; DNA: TGTGCCAGCAGCTTGGGGGCGAAGGGCAACTATGGCTACACCTTC
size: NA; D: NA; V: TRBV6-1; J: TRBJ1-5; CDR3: CASSEGQGLNQPQHF; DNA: TGTGCCAGCAGTGAAGGGCAGGGACTCAATCAGCCCCAGCATTTT
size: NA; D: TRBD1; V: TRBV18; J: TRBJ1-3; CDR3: CASSRTGGTGNTIYF; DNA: TGTGCCAGCTCACGGACAGGGGGAACTGGAAACACCATATATTTT
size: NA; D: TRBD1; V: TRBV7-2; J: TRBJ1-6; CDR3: CASSAGTENSPLHF; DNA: TGTGCCAGCAGCGCCGGGACAGAAAATTCACCCCTCCACTTT
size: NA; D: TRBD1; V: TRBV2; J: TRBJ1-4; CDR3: CASRDGTGGEKLFF; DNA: TGTGCCAGCAGGGACGGGACAGGGGGTGAAAAACTGTTTTTT
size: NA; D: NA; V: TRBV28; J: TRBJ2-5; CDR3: CASSWYQETQYF; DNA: TGTGCCAGTTCATGGTACCAAGAGACCCAGTACTTC
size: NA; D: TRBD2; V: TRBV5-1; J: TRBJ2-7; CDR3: CASSLTGTSGYYEQYF; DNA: TGCGCCAGCAGCTTGACAGGGACTAGCGGTTACTACGAGCAGTACTTC
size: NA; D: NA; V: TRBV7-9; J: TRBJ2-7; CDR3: CASRTEGKGSYEQYF; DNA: TGTGCCAGCAGAACCGAGGGGAAGGGATCGTACGAGCAGTACTTC
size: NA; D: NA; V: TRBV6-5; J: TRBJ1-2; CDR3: CASRGVYYGYTF; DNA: TGTGCCAGCCGCGGGGTCTACTATGGCTACACCTTC
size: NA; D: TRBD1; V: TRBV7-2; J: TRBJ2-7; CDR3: CASSLGQGATYEQYF; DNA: TGTGCCAGCAGCTTAGGGCAGGGGGCTACCTACGAGCAGTACTTC
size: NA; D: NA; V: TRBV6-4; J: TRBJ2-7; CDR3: CASSGRRSQGSEQYF; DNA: TGTGCCAGCAGTGGAAGGAGGTCCCAAGGTTCCGAGCAGTACTTC
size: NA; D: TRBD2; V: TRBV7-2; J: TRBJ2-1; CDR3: CASSPGGGNEQFF; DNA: TGTGCCAGCAGCCCCGGCGGGGGGAATGAGCAGTTCTTC
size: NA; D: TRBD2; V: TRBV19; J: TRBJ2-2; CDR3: CASSARLAGSTGELFF; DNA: TGTGCCAGTAGTGCCCGACTAGCGGGGAGCACCGGGGAGCTGTTTTTT
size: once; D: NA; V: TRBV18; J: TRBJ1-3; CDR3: CASSPQDGNTIYF; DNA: TGTGCCAGCTCACCACAGGATGGAAACACCATATATTTT
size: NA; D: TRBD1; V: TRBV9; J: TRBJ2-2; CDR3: CASSVGIQGSPGELFF; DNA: TGTGCCAGCAGCGTAGGTATACAGGGGTCTCCCGGGGAGCTGTTTTTT
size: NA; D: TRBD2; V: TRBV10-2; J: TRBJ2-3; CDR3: CASSLAGMTDTQYF; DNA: TGCGCCAGCAGTCTAGCGGGAATGACAGATACGCAGTATTTT
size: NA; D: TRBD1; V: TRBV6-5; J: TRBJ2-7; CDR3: CASRTGQGTHFEQYF; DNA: TGTGCCAGCAGAACTGGACAGGGCACTCACTTCGAGCAGTACTTC
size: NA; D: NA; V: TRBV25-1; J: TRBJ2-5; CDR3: CASNREVYETQYF; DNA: TGTGCCAGCAACCGGGAAGTATACGAGACCCAGTACTTC